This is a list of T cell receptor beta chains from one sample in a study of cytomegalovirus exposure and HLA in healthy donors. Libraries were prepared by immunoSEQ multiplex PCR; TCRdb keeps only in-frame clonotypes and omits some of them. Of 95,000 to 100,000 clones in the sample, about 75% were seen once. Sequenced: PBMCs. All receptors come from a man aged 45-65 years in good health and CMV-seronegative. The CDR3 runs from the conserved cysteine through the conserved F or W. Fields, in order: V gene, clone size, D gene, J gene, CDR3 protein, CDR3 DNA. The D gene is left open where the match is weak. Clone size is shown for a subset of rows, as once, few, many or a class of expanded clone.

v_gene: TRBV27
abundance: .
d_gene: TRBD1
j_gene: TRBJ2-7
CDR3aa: CASSGQGTYEQYF
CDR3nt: TGTGCCAGCAGTGGACAGGGGACCTACGAGCAGTACTTC

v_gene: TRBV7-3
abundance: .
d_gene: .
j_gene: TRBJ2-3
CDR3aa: CASSPGGLASTDTQYF
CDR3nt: TGTGCCAGCAGCCCCGGTGGCTTAGCTAGCACAGATACGCAGTATTTT

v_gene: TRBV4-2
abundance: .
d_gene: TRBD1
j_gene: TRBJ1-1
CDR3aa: CASSFGDRVLSEAFF
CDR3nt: TGTGCCAGCAGCTTCGGGGACAGGGTTTTGTCTGAAGCTTTCTTT

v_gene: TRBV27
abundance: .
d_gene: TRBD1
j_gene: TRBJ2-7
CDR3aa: CASSFHRDSSYEQYF
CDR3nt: TGTGCCAGCAGTTTTCACCGGGACAGCTCCTACGAGCAGTACTTC

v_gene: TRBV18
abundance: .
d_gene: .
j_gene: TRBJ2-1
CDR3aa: CASSPERENEQFF
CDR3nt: TGTGCCAGCTCACCTGAGAGGGAGAATGAGCAGTTCTTC

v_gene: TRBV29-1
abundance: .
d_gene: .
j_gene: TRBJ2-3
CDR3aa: CSVRTRDSDTQYF
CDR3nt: TGCAGCGTTCGAACCAGGGACTCAGATACGCAGTATTTT

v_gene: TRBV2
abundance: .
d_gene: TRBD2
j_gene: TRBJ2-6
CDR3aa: CASRRRGGLTGANVLTF
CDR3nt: TGTGCCAGCAGGCGTCGGGGGGGGTTGACTGGGGCCAACGTCCTGACTTTC

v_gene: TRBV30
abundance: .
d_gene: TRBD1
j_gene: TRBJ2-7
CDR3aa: CAWSGTGNEQYF
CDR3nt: TGTGCCTGGAGCGGGACAGGTAACGAGCAGTACTTC

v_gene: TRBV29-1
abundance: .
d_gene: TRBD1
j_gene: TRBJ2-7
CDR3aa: CSVEEYRGGIYEQYF
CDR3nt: TGCAGCGTTGAAGAATACAGGGGTGGTATCTACGAGCAGTACTTC

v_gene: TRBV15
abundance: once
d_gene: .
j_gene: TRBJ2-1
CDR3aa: CATSRDNRGEQFF
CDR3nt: TGTGCCACCAGCAGAGATAACCGAGGTGAGCAGTTCTTC

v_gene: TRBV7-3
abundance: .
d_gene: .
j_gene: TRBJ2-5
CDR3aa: CASSLRGRAGPQETQYF
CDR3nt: TGTGCCAGCAGCTTAAGGGGGCGAGCGGGGCCCCAAGAGACCCAGTACTTC

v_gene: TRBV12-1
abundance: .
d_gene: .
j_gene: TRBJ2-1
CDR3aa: CASSFVLAGEKGFF
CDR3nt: TGTGCCAGCAGCTTTGTACTAGCGGGAGAAAAGGGATTCTTC

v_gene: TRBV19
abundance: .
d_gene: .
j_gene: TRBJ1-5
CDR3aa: CASSPVNQPQHF
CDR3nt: TGTGCCAGTAGTCCTGTCAATCAGCCCCAGCATTTT

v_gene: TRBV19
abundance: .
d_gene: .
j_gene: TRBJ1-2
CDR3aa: CASSTTGPNGYTF
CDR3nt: TGTGCCAGTAGCACCACAGGGCCTAATGGCTACACCTTC

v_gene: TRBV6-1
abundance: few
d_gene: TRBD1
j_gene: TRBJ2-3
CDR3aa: CASSLQGDTQYF
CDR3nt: TGTGCCAGCAGTTTACAGGGGGATACGCAGTATTTT

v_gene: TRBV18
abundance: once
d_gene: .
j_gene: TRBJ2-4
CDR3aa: CASSPGRHKNIQYF
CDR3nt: TGTGCCAGCTCACCGGGGAGGCACAAAAACATTCAGTACTTC

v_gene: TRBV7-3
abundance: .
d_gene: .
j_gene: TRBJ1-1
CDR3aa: CASRRGFDTEAFF
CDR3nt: TGTGCCAGCAGGCGGGGTTTTGACACTGAAGCTTTCTTT

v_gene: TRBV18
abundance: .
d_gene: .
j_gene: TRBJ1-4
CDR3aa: CASSPSGTNEKLFF
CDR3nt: TGTGCCAGCTCACCGTCGGGGACTAATGAAAAACTGTTTTTT

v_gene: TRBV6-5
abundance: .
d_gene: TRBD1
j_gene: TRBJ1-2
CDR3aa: CASRQTGTGDGGYTF
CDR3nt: TGTGCCAGCAGACAAACCGGGACAGGGGATGGCGGCTACACCTTC

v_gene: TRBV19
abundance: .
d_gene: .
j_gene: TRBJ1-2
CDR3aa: CASSPSVNGYTF
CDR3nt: TGTGCCAGTAGTCCGTCAGTGAATGGCTACACCTTC

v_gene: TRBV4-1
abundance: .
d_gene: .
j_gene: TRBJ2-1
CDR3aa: CASSQVELYNEQFF
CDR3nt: TGCGCCAGCAGCCAAGTAGAACTTTACAATGAGCAGTTCTTC

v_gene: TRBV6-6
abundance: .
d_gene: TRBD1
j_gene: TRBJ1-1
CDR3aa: CASSRGTGGTNTEAFF
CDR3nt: TGTGCCAGCAGTCGGGGGACAGGGGGGACGAACACTGAAGCTTTCTTT

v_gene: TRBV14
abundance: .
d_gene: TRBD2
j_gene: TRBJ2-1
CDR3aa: CASRQRGGNYNEQFF
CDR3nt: TGTGCCAGCAGACAGCGGGGGGGTAACTACAATGAGCAGTTCTTC

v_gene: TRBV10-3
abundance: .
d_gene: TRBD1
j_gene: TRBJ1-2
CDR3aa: CAISDSDRDSGYTF
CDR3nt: TGTGCCATCAGTGACTCGGACAGGGACTCTGGCTACACCTTC

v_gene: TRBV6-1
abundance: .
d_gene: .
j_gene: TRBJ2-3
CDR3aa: CASSEEPARGTQYF
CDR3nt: TGTGCCAGCAGTGAAGAACCCGCTAGAGGTACGCAGTATTTT

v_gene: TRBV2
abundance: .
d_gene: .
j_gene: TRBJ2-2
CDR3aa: CASSESTGELFF
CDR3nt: TGTGCCAGCAGTGAGTCTACCGGGGAGCTGTTTTTT

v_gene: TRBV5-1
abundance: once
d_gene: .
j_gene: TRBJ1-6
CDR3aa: CASGPNSPLHF
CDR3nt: TGCGCCAGCGGCCCCAATTCACCCCTCCACTTT

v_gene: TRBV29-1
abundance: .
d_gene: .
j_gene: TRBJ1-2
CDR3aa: CTAEEYGYTF
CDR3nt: TGCACCGCTGAGGAGTATGGCTACACCTTC

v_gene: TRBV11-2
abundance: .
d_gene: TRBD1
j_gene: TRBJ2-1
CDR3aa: CASSLSETGGQNEQFF
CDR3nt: TGTGCCAGCAGCTTATCCGAGACAGGGGGTCAAAATGAGCAGTTCTTC

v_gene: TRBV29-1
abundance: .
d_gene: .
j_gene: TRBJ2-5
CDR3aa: CSMAEGGSETQYF
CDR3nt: TGCAGCATGGCGGAGGGGGGGTCAGAGACCCAGTACTTC

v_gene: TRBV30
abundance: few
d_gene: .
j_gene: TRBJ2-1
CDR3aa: CAWSVGGGPGEQFF
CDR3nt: TGTGCCTGGAGTGTAGGGGGAGGGCCAGGTGAGCAGTTCTTC

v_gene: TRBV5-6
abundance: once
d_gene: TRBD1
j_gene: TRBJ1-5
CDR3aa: CASSSRTGAQGGNQPQHF
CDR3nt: TGTGCCAGCAGCTCCCGGACAGGGGCGCAGGGTGGCAATCAGCCCCAGCATTTT

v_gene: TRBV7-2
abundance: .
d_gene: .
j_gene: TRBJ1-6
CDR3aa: CASSLNPGGSPLHF
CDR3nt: TGTGCCAGCAGCTTAAACCCGGGAGGTTCACCCCTCCACTTT

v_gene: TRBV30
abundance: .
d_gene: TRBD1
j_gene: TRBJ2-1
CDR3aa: CAWRYPDREASEQFF
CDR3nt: TGTGCCTGGAGGTACCCGGACAGGGAGGCGAGTGAGCAGTTCTTC

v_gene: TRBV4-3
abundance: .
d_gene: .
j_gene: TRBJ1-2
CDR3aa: CASSQDLQGYGYTF
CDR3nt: TGCGCCAGCAGCCAAGATTTGCAGGGCTATGGCTACACCTTC

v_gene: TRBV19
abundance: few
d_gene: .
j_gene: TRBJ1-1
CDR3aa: CASSATRNTEAFF
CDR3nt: TGTGCCAGTAGTGCGACACGCAACACTGAAGCTTTCTTT

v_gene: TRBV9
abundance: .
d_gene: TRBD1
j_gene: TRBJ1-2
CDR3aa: CASSAQPGQGAGYTF
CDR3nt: TGTGCCAGCAGCGCCCAACCGGGACAGGGGGCTGGCTACACCTTC

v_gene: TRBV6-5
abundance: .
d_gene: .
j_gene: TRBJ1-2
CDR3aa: CATKAGSYGYTF
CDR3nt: TGTGCCACAAAAGCAGGCAGCTATGGCTACACCTTC

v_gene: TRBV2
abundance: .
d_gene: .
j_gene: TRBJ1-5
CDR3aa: CASSPGSTNGNQPQHF
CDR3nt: TGTGCCAGCAGTCCCGGGTCGACGAACGGCAATCAGCCCCAGCATTTT

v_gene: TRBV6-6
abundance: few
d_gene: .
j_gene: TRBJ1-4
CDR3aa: CASSYSSGNEKLFF
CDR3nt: TGTGCCAGCAGTTACTCATCCGGTAATGAAAAACTGTTTTTT

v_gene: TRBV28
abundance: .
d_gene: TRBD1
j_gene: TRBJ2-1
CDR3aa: CASSLSRGQGFYNEQFF
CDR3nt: TGTGCCAGCAGTTTATCTCGGGGACAGGGGTTCTACAATGAGCAGTTCTTC

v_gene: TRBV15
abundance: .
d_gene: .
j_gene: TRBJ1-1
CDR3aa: CATSNLRGGLGTEAFF
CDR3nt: TGTGCCACCAGCAACCTCCGGGGGGGCTTGGGAACTGAAGCTTTCTTT

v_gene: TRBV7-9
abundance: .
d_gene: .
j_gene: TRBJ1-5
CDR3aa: CASSSQAGPQHF
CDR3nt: TGTGCCAGCAGCTCACAAGCAGGGCCCCAGCATTTT

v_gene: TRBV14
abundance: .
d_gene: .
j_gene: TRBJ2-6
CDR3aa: CASSQDLRGILTF
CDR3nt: TGTGCCAGCAGCCAAGATCTTAGAGGGATACTGACTTTC

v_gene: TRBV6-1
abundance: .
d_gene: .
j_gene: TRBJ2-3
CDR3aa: CASSAWDTQYF
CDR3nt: TGTGCCAGCAGCGCGTGGGATACGCAGTATTTT

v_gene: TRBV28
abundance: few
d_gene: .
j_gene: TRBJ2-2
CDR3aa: CASSPPTNTGELFF
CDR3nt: TGTGCCAGCAGTCCCCCCACGAACACCGGGGAGCTGTTTTTT

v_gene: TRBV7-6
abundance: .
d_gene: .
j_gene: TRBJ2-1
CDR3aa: CASSFRGGGNEQFF
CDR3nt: TGTGCCAGCAGCTTCCGGGGCGGAGGGAATGAGCAGTTCTTC

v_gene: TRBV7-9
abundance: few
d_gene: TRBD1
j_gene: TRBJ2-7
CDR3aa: CSSPFIFRQGLNYEQYF
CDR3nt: TGTTCCAGCCCTTTTATATTCCGACAGGGGTTAAACTACGAGCAGTACTTC

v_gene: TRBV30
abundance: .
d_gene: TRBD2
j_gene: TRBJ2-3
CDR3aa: CAWSASRTSGRTSTDTQYF
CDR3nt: TGTGCCTGGAGTGCCTCACGGACTAGCGGGAGAACTAGCACAGATACGCAGTATTTT

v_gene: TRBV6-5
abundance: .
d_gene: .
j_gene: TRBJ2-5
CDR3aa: CASTPGGYQETQYF
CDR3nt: TGTGCCAGCACCCCCGGAGGGTACCAAGAGACCCAGTACTTC

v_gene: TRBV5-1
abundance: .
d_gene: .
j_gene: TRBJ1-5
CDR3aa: CASSPGLSNQPQHF
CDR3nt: TGCGCCAGCAGCCCCGGACTGAGCAATCAGCCCCAGCATTTT

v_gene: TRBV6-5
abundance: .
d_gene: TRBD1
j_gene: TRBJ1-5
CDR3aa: CASRPGQGHQPQHF
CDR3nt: TGTGCCAGCAGACCGGGACAGGGGCATCAGCCCCAGCATTTT

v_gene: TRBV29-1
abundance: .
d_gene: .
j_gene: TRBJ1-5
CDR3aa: CSASEGGTNQPQHF
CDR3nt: TGCAGCGCCTCGGAGGGCGGAACCAATCAGCCCCAGCATTTT

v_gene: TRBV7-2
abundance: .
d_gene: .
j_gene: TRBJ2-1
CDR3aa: CASSLLIVRNEQFF
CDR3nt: TGTGCCAGCAGCTTATTGATAGTGAGGAATGAGCAGTTCTTC